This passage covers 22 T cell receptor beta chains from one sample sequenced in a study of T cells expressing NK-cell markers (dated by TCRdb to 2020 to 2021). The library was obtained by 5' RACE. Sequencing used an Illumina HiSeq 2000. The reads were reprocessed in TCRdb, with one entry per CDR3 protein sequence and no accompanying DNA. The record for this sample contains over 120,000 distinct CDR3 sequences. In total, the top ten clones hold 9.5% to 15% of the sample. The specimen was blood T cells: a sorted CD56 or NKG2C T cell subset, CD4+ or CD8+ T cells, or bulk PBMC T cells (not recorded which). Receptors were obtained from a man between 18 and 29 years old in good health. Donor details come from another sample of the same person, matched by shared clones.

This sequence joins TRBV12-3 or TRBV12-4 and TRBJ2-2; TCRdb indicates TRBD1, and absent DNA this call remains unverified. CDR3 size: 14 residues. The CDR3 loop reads CASSWDSFSGELFF.

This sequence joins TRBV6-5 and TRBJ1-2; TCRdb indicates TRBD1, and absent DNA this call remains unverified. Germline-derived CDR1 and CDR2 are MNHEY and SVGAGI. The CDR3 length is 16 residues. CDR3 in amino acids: CASSYNAGQPILGYTF.

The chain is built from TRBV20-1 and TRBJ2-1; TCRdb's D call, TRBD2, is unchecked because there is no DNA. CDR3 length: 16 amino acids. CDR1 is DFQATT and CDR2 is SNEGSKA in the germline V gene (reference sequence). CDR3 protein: CSARDIAGGPYNEQFF.

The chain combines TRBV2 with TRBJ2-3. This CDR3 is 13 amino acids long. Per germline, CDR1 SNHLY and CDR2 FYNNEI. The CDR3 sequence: CASSERLTDTQYF.

CDR3 in amino acids: CASSQTGGANTEAFF. The chain joins TRBV4-3 to TRBJ1-1; TCRdb reports TRBD1, a call that lacks DNA to check it against. Germline lookup yields CDR1 LGHNA and CDR2 YSLEER. This CDR3 spans 15 amino acids.

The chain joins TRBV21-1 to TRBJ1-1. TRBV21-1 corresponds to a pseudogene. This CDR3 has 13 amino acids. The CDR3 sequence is CASSSRVNTEAFF.

CDR3 region: CASGEGSDRTGELFF. The chain joins TRBV18 to TRBJ2-2. Per germline, CDR1 KGHSH and CDR2 LQKENI. The CDR3 consists of 15 residues. The full variable domain, with the rest looked up from reference TRBV18 and TRBJ2-2, is NAGVMQNPRHLVRRRGQEARLRCSPMKGHSHVYWYRQLPEEGLKFMVYLQKENIIDESGMPKERFSAEFPKEGPSILRIQQVVRGDSAAYFCASGEGSDRTGELFFGEGSRLTVL.

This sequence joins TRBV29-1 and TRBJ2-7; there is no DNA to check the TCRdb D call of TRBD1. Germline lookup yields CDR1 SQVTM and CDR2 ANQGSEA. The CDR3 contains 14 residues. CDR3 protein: CSVVRVGGGTEQYF.

CDR3 residues: CASSLDTRSNQPQHF. The rearrangement joins TRBV5-1 to TRBJ1-5. CDR1 and CDR2 (germline): SGHRS, YFSETQ. The CDR3 covers 15 residues.

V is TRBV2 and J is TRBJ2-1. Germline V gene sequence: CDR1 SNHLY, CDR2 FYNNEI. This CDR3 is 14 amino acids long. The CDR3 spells CASSERSSSDEQFF.

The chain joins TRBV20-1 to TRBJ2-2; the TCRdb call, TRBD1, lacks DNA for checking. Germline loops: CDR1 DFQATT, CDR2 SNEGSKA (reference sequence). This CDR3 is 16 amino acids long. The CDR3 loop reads CSAPDRNNTNTGELFF.

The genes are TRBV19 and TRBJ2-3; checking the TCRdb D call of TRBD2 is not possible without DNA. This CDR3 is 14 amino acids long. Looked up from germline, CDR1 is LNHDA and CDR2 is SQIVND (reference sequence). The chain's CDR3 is CASRPLAGADTQYF.

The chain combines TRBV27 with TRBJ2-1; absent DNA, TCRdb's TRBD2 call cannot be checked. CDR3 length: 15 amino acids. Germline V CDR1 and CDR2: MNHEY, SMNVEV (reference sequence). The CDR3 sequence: CASSGGVSSYNEQFF.

The CDR3 loop is CASSPRLAGDEQYF. The V call is TRBV4-3, the J call TRBJ2-7; the TCRdb call, TRBD2, lacks DNA for checking. The CDR3 has 14 residues. Per the germline V gene, CDR1 is LGHNA and CDR2 is YSLEER.

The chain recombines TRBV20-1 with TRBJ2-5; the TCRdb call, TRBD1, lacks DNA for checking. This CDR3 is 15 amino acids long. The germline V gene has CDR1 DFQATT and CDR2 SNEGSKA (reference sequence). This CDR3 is CSARDLTNPTGDQYF.

The CDR3 is CASSYSRGTPLADEAFF. The chain combines TRBV6-5 with TRBJ1-1; TCRdb's D call, TRBD1, is unchecked because there is no DNA. Germline CDR1 MNHEY, CDR2 SVGAGI. The CDR3 consists of 17 residues.

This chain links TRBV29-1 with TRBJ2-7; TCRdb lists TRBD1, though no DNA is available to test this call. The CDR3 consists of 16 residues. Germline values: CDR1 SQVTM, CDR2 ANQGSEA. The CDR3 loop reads CSVRGTGETPRYEQYF.

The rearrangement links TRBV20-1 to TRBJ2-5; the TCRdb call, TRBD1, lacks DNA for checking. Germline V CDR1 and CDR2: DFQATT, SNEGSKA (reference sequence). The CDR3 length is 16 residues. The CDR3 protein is CSATLPATGGWETQYF.

CDR3 amino acids: CASTKSLETKNIQYF. The chain is built from TRBV6-1 and TRBJ2-4. This CDR3 region has 15 residues. CDR1 is MNHNS, CDR2 SASEGT, per germline.

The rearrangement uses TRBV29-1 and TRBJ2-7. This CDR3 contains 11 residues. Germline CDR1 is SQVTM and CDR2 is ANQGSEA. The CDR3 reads CSVGEPYEQYF.

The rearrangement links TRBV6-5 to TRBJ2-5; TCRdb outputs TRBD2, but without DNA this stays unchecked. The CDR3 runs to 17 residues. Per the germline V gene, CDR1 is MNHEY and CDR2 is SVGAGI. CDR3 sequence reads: CASSYSVLAGGGETQYF.

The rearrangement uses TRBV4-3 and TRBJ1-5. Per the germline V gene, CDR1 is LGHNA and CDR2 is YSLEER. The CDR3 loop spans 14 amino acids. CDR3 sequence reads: CASSQDSGNQPQHF.